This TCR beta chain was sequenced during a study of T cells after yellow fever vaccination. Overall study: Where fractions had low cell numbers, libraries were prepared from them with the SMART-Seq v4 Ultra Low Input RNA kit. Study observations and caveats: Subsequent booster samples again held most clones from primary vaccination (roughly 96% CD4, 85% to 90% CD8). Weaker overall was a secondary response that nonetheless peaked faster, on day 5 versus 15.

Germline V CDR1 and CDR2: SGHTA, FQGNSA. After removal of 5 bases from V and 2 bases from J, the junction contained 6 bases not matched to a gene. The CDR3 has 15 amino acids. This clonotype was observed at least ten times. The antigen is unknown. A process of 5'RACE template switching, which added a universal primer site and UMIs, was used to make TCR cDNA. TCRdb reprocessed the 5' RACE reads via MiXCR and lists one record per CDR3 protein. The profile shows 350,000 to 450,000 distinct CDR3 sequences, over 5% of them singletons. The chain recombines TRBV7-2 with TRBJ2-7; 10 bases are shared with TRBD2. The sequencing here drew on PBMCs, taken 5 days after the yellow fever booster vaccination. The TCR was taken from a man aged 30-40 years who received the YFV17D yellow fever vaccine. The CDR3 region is CASSPSGRATYEQYF. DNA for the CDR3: TGTGCCAGCAGCCCGAGCGGGAGGGCAACCTACGAGCAGTACTTC.